This T cell receptor (beta chain) was profiled in a study of blood T cell repertoires in COVID-19 (dated by TCRdb to the early 2020s). In terms of the full investigation: Samples covering the acute and convalescent phases of COVID-19 were provided by collaborators in the United States, Italy and Spain. Samples were obtained from the ongoing ImmuneRACE study (first 160 participants) and from 1,200 or so subjects provided by 6 global collaborators. The repertoires were released in a freely available public database meant as a resource for research on the immune response to SARS-CoV-2. The prospective study material was composed of cDNA or gDNA derived from T cells, B-cell-depleted T cells, or PBMCs. Sample metadata almost always included a de-identified subject ID, COVID-19 status, age in years and sex. The dataset comprised deeply sampled blood TCRbeta repertoires from subjects exposed to, actively infected with, or recovered from COVID-19. Where available, HLA class I and class II types were obtained from metadata supplied by the sample provider rather than from assay-based typing. The full study reports these points: The quantity of clinical and demographic metadata differed by source and by participant and was supplied without curation.

Whole blood was collected in K2EDTA tubes by collaborating institutions according to the institutions' own protocols. For TCRbeta analysis, collaborator samples were shipped as frozen whole blood, as isolated PBMCs, or as DNA extracted from either sample type. The immunoSEQ Assay, a bias-controlled multiplex PCR, was used to amplify TCRbeta CDR3 regions from genomic DNA. In the original analysis: The number of nucleated cells in each sample was estimated from the amplification of reference gene primers within the assay. To quantify the absolute abundance of each unique TCRbeta CDR3 rearrangement, sequence reads were collapsed and filtered. For each sample, productive Simpson clonality was calculated by taking the square root of Simpson's diversity index across productive rearrangements. TCRdb limited this immuneACCESS table to in-frame rearrangements with V and J called. A share of clones is missing; checked studies link under half to unresolved V genes, and the rest is unexplained. V, J and clone size derive from that table, while D and trimming were established from the DNA sequence. This sample comprises about 40,000 clones, about 90% of them detected only once. The top ten clones comprise more than 15% of the sample.

Reading from cysteine to phenylalanine, the CDR3 counts 20 amino acids. The sequence is cut down to CDR3 DNA, 60 bases in frame from base 1. The germline V gene sets CDR1 to SGHDN and CDR2 to FVKESK. Trimming removed 1 base from V and 0 bases from J; the gene matches leave 9 bases unexplained. Comment on this clone: No antigen is known for it. No qualities accompany the bases; no much larger clone lies one base away.

The source material was peripheral blood. The chain is encoded by TRBV14 joined to TRBJ2-1, with 13 bases aligning to TRBD2. The clonotype comes from a woman in her thirties in a cohort sampled during active COVID-19. The CDR3 protein: CASSQGPGTSGKGSYNEQFF. In nucleotides, the sequence is TGTGCCAGCAGCCAAGGTCCCGGGACTAGCGGGAAGGGCTCCTACAATGAGCAGTTCTTC.